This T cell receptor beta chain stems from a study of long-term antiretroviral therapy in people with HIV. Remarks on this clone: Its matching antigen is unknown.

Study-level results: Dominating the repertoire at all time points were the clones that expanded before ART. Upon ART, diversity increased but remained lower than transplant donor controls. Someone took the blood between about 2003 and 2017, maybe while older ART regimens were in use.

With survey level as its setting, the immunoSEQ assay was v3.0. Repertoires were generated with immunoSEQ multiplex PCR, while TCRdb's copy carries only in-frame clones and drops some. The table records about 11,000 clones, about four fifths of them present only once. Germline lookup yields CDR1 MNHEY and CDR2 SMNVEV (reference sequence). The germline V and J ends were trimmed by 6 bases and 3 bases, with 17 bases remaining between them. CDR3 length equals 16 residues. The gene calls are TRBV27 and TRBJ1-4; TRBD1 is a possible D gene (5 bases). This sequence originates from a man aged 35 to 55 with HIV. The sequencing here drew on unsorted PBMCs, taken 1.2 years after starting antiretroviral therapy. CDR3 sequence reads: CASRLGAPGPNEKLFF. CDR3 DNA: TGTGCCAGCAGATTAGGGGCGCCGGGACCTAATGAAAAACTGTTTTTT.